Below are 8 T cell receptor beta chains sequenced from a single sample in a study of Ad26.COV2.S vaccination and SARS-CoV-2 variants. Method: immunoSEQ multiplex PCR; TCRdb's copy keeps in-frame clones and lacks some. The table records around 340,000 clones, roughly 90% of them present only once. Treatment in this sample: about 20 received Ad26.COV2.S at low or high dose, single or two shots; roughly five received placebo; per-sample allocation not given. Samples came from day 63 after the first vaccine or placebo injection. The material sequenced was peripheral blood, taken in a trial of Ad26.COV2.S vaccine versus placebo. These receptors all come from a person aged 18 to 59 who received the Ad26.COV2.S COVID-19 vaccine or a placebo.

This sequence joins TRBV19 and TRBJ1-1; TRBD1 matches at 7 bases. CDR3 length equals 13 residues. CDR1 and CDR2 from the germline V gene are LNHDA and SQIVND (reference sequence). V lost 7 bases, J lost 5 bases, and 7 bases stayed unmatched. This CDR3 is CASIGRGYTEAFF. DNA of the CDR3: TGTGCCAGTATTGGCAGGGGGTATACTGAAGCTTTCTTT. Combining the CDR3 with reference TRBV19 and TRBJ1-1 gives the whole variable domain DGGITQSPKYLFRKEGQNVTLSCEQNLNHDAMYWYRQDPGQGLRLIYYSQIVNDFQKGDIAEGYSVSREKKESFPLTVTSAQKNPTAFYLCASIGRGYTEAFFGQGTRLTVV.

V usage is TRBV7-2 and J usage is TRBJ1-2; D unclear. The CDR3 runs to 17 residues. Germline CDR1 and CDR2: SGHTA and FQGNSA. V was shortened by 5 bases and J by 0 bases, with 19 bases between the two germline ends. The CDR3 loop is CASSRRAATRANYGYTF. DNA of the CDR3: TGTGCCAGCAGCCGCCGGGCGGCCACCCGAGCTAACTATGGCTACACCTTC.

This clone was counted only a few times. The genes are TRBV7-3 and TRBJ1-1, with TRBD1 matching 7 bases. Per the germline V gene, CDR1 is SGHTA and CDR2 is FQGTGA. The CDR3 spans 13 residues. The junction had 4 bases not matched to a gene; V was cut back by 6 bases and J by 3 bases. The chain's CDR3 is CASRLQGDTEAFF. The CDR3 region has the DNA TGTGCCAGCAGACTTCAGGGGGACACTGAAGCTTTCTTT.

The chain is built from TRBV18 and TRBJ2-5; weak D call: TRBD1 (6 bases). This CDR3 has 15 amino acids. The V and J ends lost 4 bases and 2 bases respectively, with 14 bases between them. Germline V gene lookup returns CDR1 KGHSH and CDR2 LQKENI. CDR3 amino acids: CASSRTRQAQETQYF. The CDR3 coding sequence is TGTGCCAGCTCACGAACCCGACAGGCACAAGAGACCCAGTACTTC.

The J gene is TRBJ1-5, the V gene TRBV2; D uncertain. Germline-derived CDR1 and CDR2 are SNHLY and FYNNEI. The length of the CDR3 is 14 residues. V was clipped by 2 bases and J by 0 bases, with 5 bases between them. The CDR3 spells CASSELYSNQPQHF. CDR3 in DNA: TGTGCCAGCAGTGAATTGTATAGCAATCAGCCCCAGCATTTT.

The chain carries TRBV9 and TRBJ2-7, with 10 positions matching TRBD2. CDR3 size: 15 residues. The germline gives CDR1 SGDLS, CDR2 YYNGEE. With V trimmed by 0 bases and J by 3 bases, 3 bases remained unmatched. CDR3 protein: CASSVGGLANYEQYF. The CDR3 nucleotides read TGTGCCAGCAGCGTAGGGGGACTAGCGAACTACGAGCAGTACTTC.

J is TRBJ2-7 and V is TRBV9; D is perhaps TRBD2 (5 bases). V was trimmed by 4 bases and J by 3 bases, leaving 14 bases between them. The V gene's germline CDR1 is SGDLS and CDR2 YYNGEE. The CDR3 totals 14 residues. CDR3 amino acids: CASSPRPGNYEQYF. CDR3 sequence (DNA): TGTGCCAGCAGCCCCCGCCCGGGAAACTACGAGCAGTACTTC.

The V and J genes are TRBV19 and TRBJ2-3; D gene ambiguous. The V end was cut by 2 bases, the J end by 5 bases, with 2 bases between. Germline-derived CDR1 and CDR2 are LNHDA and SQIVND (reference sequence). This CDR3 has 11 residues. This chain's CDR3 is CASSILDTQYF. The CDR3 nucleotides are TGTGCCAGTAGTATACTAGATACGCAGTATTTT.